This T cell receptor (beta chain) was sequenced for a study of shared clonotypes between healthy human individuals (dated by TCRdb to the early 2020s). Regarding the research as a whole: A couple of women and a few men aged 18 to 49 years were included in the cohort. For each donor, CD4 naive and CD4 memory were each run on three plates, CD8 naive on two plates, and CD8 memory on one plate. To estimate repertoire size and how much clonotype sharing occurs between individuals, the study deeply sequenced the blood TCR repertoires of 5 or 6 healthy adults. Libraries were prepared and TCR repertoires were sequenced by different laboratories using diverse techniques, in order to increase sequencing depth and limit assay-specific biases. Per donor, leukapheresis produced somewhere between about 0.8 and 9 billion PBMCs.

Details on this clone: Its antigen target is currently unknown. Base qualities are not recorded, but no much larger clone differs from it by a single base.

CD8 naive samples were obtained by positive selection for CCR7 among CD45RO-negative cells, yielding a CD45RA+CCR7+ population from which TemRA cells were excluded. Healthy HIV-negative adults with no recently reported acute infections or vaccinations were included as donors. Every donor was a Caucasian adult residing in Nashville, Tennessee, USA. Blood was collected by leukapheresis, and PBMCs were isolated by Ficoll-Histopaque density gradient centrifugation and then cryopreserved in liquid nitrogen vapor phase. Purity and quantity of every magnetically sorted T cell population were checked by analytical flow cytometry. Each sorted fraction had its genomic DNA isolated and then quantified by UV absorbance on a Nanodrop 2000c. Using the deep immunoSEQ assay, TCR CDR3 regions were amplified from genomic DNA by multiplex PCR. Genomic DNA extracted from each cell subset was distributed evenly over all wells of several immunoSEQ 96-well plates, and each plate served as one replicate. For sorted subsets, approximately 210 ng genomic DNA, equal to tens of thousands of T cell genomes, was loaded into each replicate PCR. Purified libraries were measured with a Qubit 3.0 fluorometer, size-checked on a Bioanalyzer 2100, and measured again with the KAPA Library Quantification kit. A separate single-read 150-cycle Illumina NextSeq 550 flow cell was used to sequence each immunoSEQ 96-well plate. The source study handled its data this way. Because the immunoSEQ output held only junctional sequences and lacked quality scores, the filtering could not match the filtering applied to full-length reads. To assign V/J genes and CDR3, sequences were annotated using PyIR, a Python wrapper for IgBLAST v1.9, with IMGT germline references. Any read was removed if the V/J assignment was weak (E-value above 1e-6), the CDR3 was missing, or the read contained stop codons, out-of-frame junctions, or ambiguous translated residues. V3J clonotypes were defined by identical inferred V gene, J gene, and CDR3 amino acid sequence. The percentage overlap between two repertoires was calculated by dividing the number of shared unique clonotypes by the size of the smaller repertoire. Three approaches were used to assess repertoire richness: RTK rarefaction, the Chao1 estimator, and Recon v2.1 estimates of unobserved clonotypes. Generation probabilities were computed with OLGA for all TCRbeta clonotypes obtained by the gDNA method from several donors. The table was pulled from immuneACCESS by TCRdb, which kept in-frame rearrangements only. Such tables lose some clones; where checked, under half of the loss comes from unresolved V genes, and the rest has no known cause. Clone size and the V and J calls come from that table; the DNA yielded D and trimming. This sample has 1.5 million to 2.5 million clones in its table, and 85% to 95% of those were observed once. The ten top clones hold 1% to 1.5% of the sample.

From cysteine to phenylalanine, the CDR3 is 15 amino acids long. Kept here is only the CDR3 DNA, which spans 45 bases and is read in frame from base 1. From a lookup of the germline V gene (reference sequence), CDR1 and CDR2 are PRHDT and FYEKMQ. V lost 5 bases and J lost 6 bases; the stretch between them is 18 bases long. The full study reports these points: Pairwise subsampling led to the expectation that sequencing depth would affect the degree of clonotype sharing among donors. Even with the large sequencing depth, rarefaction of the sorted-subset datasets indicated that sequencing was incomplete. Sampling was restricted to blood, and TCR repertoires in tissue are likely to differ from TCR repertoires in blood. The small number of donors limited the genetic and exposure-history diversity represented. About 5% of naive CD4, 3.5% of naive CD8, 2.3% of memory CD4, and 0.35% to 0.4% of memory CD8 clonotypes were shared across several donors. Compared with non-shared clonotypes, the clonotypes found in all four sorted-subset donors had higher generation probabilities. Naive subsets generally had larger estimated clonotype richness than memory subsets.

The TCR comes from a man younger than 35 in good health. Material: naive CD8+ T cells sorted from blood. The cell subset or site label corresponds to: CD45RA+CCR7+. The chain employs TRBV13 and TRBJ2-3; the D gene is possibly TRBD2, with 7 bases matching. The DNA sequence follows: TGTGCCAGCAGCCCCCTAGGGGCGGGGGCCGATACGCAGTATTTT. Its coded protein is CASSPLGAGADTQYF.